Following are 18 T cell receptor beta chains from one sample sequenced in a study of blood T cells in healthy people across ages. A J-beta primer mix and a sample-barcoded 5' primer were used in a second PCR of about 7 to 12 cycles. One entry per CDR3 protein, called by TCRdb with MiXCR from the 5' RACE reads. The sample records approximately 800,000 distinct CDR3 sequences, roughly 60% being singletons. Material: blood. Every receptor here comes from a man aged 25-45 years in good health.

The gene calls are TRBV11-2 and TRBJ1-1; weak D call: TRBD1 (6 bases). CDR1 SGHAT and CDR2 FQNNGV come from the germline V gene. V was cut by 5 bases and J by 0 bases, with 16 bases left in between. The CDR3 extends over 16 amino acids. The CDR3 reads CASSPRPGQVNTEAFF. For the CDR3, the DNA is TGTGCCAGCAGCCCTAGACCGGGACAAGTGAACACTGAAGCTTTCTTT.

V gene TRBV10-3 combines with J gene TRBJ1-2; 10 bases match TRBD1. Trimming at V came to 3 bases and at J to 6 bases, leaving 7 bases not matched to a gene. The CDR3 covers 15 residues. Germline CDR1 is ENHRY and CDR2 is SYGVKD. CDR3 protein: CAISDSGQGIDGYTF. For the CDR3, the DNA is TGTGCCATCAGTGACTCGGGACAGGGGATTGATGGCTACACCTTC.

This clonotype was seen only a few times. The chain recombines TRBV4-3 with TRBJ2-1, with TRBD1 identical over 9 bases. In germline, CDR1 is LGHNA, CDR2 YSLEER. The CDR3 is 19 amino acids. Germline trimming cut 0 bases from V and 0 bases from J; bases unmatched to any gene: 9. The chain's CDR3 is CASSQEDRGFLSSYNEQFF. The CDR3, as DNA: TGCGCCAGCAGCCAAGAAGACAGGGGGTTCCTCAGCTCCTACAATGAGCAGTTCTTC.

The chain uses TRBV11-2 and TRBJ2-7; D gene uncertain. There are 14 residues in the CDR3. The V gene lost 4 bases and the J gene lost 4 bases, with 14 bases spanning the gap. Germline-derived CDR1 and CDR2 are SGHAT and FQNNGV. In nucleotides, the CDR3 is TGTGCCAGCAGCTCCTACAGAGAACAATACGAGCAGTACTTC. It is translated as CASSSYREQYEQYF.

The chain has TRBV20-1 and TRBJ2-4, with 10 bases that match TRBD2. J gave up 13 bases and V 6 bases, and 15 bases lay outside the gene matches. In germline, CDR1 is DFQATT, CDR2 SNEGSKA (reference sequence). The CDR3 contains 14 residues. The CDR3 sequence: CSARLAGSYNEQYF. The CDR3 DNA follows: TGCAGTGCCCGACTAGCGGGCTCCTACAATGAGCAGTACTTC.

This rearrangement joins TRBV4-2 to TRBJ2-5; D is unclear. The ends were cut back, 5 bases at V and 4 bases at J, with 11 bases in the middle. CDR3 size: 13 residues. Germline lookup yields CDR1 LGHNA and CDR2 YNFKEQ. For the CDR3, the DNA is TGTGCCAGCAGCACCGGTTCGGTAGAGACCCAGTACTTC. This codes for CASSTGSVETQYF.

V gene TRBV5-1 combines with J gene TRBJ2-2, with 10 nucleotides matching TRBD2. After removal of 1 base from V and 1 base from J, the junction contained 1 base not matched to a gene. The germline CDR1 and CDR2 sequences are SGHRS and YFSETQ. The CDR3 consists of 16 residues. The CDR3 nucleotides are TGCGCCAGCAGCTTGTCTAGCGGGGGGAACACCGGGGAGCTGTTTTTT. It codes for CASSLSSGGNTGELFF. The whole variable domain, remainder taken from reference TRBV5-1 and TRBJ2-2, is KAGVTQTPRYLIKTRGQQVTLSCSPISGHRSVSWYQQTPGQGLQFLFEYFSETQRNKGNFPGRFSGRQFSNSRSEMNVSTLELGDSALYLCASSLSSGGNTGELFFGEGSRLTVL.

CDR3 region: CASTPYDGNSQYF. The CDR3 nucleotides read TGTGCCAGCACTCCCTATGATGGAAATTCGCAGTATTTT. The chain links TRBV6-2 or TRBV6-3 to TRBJ2-3; D unresolved. Germline V gene sequence: CDR1 MNHEY, CDR2 SVGEGT. CDR3 length equals 13 residues. Trimming left V 7 bases short and J 10 bases short, with 18 bases between.

This clonotype showed up just a few times. This rearrangement joins TRBV15 to TRBJ2-7; TRBD1 agrees at 7 bases. The CDR3 length is 17 residues. Germline CDR1 and CDR2: LNHNV and YYDKDF (reference sequence). V gave up 0 bases and J gave up 2 bases; unmatched junction bases: 10. Here the CDR3 DNA reads TGTGCCACCAGCAGAGATTCGGTCGGGACAGTTCCCTACGAGCAGTACTTC. Encoded protein: CATSRDSVGTVPYEQYF.

This clonotype was counted only a few times. V gene TRBV27 combines with J gene TRBJ1-2; D is unclear. The CDR3 consists of 17 residues. The V gene's germline CDR1 is MNHEY and CDR2 SMNVEV (reference sequence). The germline V and J ends were trimmed by 2 bases and 4 bases, with 20 bases remaining between them. The CDR3, as DNA: TGTGCCAGCAGTTTAAGAATAGAAACTAGACTATTCTATGGCTACACCTTC. It yields the protein CASSLRIETRLFYGYTF.

The V call is TRBV9, the J call TRBJ2-7, with 9 bases identical to TRBD2. Germline-derived CDR1 and CDR2 are SGDLS and YYNGEE. This CDR3 is 16 amino acids long. The V segment lost 3 bases and the J segment 1 base; nucleotides outside the gene matches: 8. The CDR3 nucleotides read TGTGCCAGCAGCGGGGGTATGCGGGGGGGTTCCTACGAGCAGTACTTC. Translating it yields CASSGGMRGGSYEQYF.

The chain couples TRBV6-2 or TRBV6-3 to TRBJ2-1, with 9 nucleotides matching TRBD2. This CDR3 is 16 amino acids long. Trimming cost V 4 bases and J 5 bases; bases outside gene matches: 9. The germline V gene encodes CDR1 MNHEY and CDR2 SVGEGT. The CDR3 protein is CASSSSAGGSHNEQFF. Written as DNA, the CDR3 is TGTGCCAGCAGTTCCTCGGCGGGGGGGTCCCACAATGAGCAGTTCTTC.

This clonotype has a single count. The V gene is TRBV12-3 or TRBV12-4, the J gene TRBJ2-1; TRBD1 is a possible D gene (5 bases). V was trimmed by 6 bases and J by 7 bases, leaving 13 bases between them. The CDR3 loop spans 13 amino acids. In nucleotides, the CDR3 is TGTGCCAGCAGACAGGTCTCCGCGAATGAGCAGTTCTTC. It translates to CASRQVSANEQFF.

The chain is built from TRBV7-9 and TRBJ2-7, with D perhaps TRBD2 (7 bases). Germline V CDR1 and CDR2: SEHNR, FQNEAQ (reference sequence). There are 14 residues in the CDR3. V was pared by 5 bases and J by 3 bases, with 14 bases between. The CDR3 sequence: CASSGGGLYYEQYF. The CDR3 DNA sequence: TGTGCCAGCAGCGGCGGGGGCCTTTACTACGAGCAGTACTTC.

As for this clonotype: The junction and the germline gene differ at one end; a read error may be behind it. J is TRBJ1-5 and V is TRBV2, with 7 bases aligning to TRBD1. The length of the CDR3 is 16 residues. The V gene's germline CDR1 is SNHLY and CDR2 FYNNEI. DNA for the CDR3: TGTGCCAGCAGAGAACAGGGGTCCTTTAGCAAGCAGCCCCAGCATTTT. Encoded protein: CASREQGSFSKQPQHF.

The chain couples TRBV7-2 to TRBJ2-1; TRBD1 or TRBD2 may be the D gene (5 bases each). Germline values: CDR1 SGHTA, CDR2 FQGNSA. V shed 6 bases and J shed 7 bases, with 19 bases lying between them. CDR3 length: 15 residues. For the CDR3, the DNA is TGTGCCAGCAGTTTAACGGGGCATCCCTCAAATGAGCAGTTCTTC. This translates into CASSLTGHPSNEQFF.

This clonotype has just one count. V is TRBV18 and J is TRBJ1-2, with a tentative D call TRBD1 (6 bases). The V and J ends lost 3 bases and 5 bases respectively, with 16 bases between them. The CDR3 extends over 15 amino acids. CDR1 is KGHSH, CDR2 LQKENI, per germline. CDR3 residues: CASSPKSDSFYGYTF. DNA for the CDR3: TGTGCCAGCTCACCTAAATCGGACAGCTTTTATGGCTACACCTTC.

The chain uses TRBV7-2 and TRBJ2-1; D is tentatively TRBD1 or TRBD2 (5 bases each). The CDR3 runs 14 residues. Trimming removed 4 bases from V and 8 bases from J, with 15 bases in between. The germline gives CDR1 SGHTA, CDR2 FQGNSA. The CDR3 region has the DNA TGTGCCAGCAGCTCAGGTGGGGGAAGGGATGAGCAGTTCTTC. Translation: CASSSGGGRDEQFF.